The sequence of this TCR beta chain was determined in a study of identical twins' blood T cells. MiXCR, applied by TCRdb to the 5' RACE reads, yields one record per CDR3 protein. Among roughly 380,000 distinct CDR3 sequences listed, roughly 27% were seen once. Germline CDR1 is DFQATT and CDR2 is SNEGSKA (reference sequence). The CDR3 runs 15 residues. Trimming stripped 4 bases from V and 1 base from J, with 16 bases between. Likely shared infections and vaccines: all three twin pairs were reared together. Sequenced sample: PBMCs. This TCR derives from a woman aged 18-49 years in good health. The rearrangement joins TRBV20-1 to TRBJ1-1, with a possible D match to TRBD1 (5 bases). The CDR3 is CSAKLQPGGNTEAFF. The CDR3 nucleotides are TGCAGTGCTAAGCTCCAGCCCGGGGGGAACACTGAAGCTTTCTTT.